The 29 T cell receptor beta chains below were found in one sample sequenced in a study of vaccination and CD4 T cells after COVID-19. CD4+ T cells that had been cultured provided DNA sequenced with the Oncomine TCR Beta short-read assay. TCRdb recomputed calls from the PCR reads with MiXCR, one row per CDR3 protein. The top ten clones hold about 15% of a sample with some 15,000 distinct CDR3 sequences, roughly 45% of them seen once. These receptors' antigens are unknown. The treatment here: roughly ten-day PBMC culture with coronavirus spike peptide pools or control peptides (ViraFEST assay). The sequencing sample was made of cultured CD4+ T cells from blood. Receptors were obtained from a human donor with COVID-19.

CDR3 coding DNA: TGTGCCAGCAGAGAAGAATCCTCCAGGGATACGCAGTATTTT. Protein product: CASREESSRDTQYF. The chain uses TRBV6-4 and TRBJ2-3; D call uncertain. The CDR3 is 14 amino acids. Per germline, CDR1 MRHNA and CDR2 SNTAGT. V lost 6 bases, J lost 6 bases, and 16 bases lay in between.

J is TRBJ1-1 and V is TRBV12-3 or TRBV12-4; TRBD1 is a possible D gene (5 bases). V gave up 6 bases and J gave up 3 bases, with 14 bases separating them. The length of the CDR3 is 14 residues. CDR3 coding DNA: TGTGCCAGCAGCGCCCAGGGAGACTACACTGAAGCTTTCTTT. It translates to CASSAQGDYTEAFF.

The CDR3 DNA reads TGTGCCAGCGGCGCAGTGGGACAGGGCCTTAATAACTATGGCTACACCTTC. Its protein is CASGAVGQGLNNYGYTF. The chain recombines TRBV6-1 with TRBJ1-2, with 9 nucleotides matching TRBD1. Trimming at V came to 8 bases and at J to 1 base, leaving 14 bases not matched to a gene. Germline CDR1 MNHNS, CDR2 SASEGT. The CDR3 covers 17 residues.

In its sample, this clonotype was seen once. V gene TRBV7-9 combines with J gene TRBJ2-7, with no clear D. Germline V lookup: CDR1 SEHNR, CDR2 FQNEAQ (reference sequence). Trimming left V 5 bases short and J 2 bases short, with 13 bases between. CDR3 size: 14 residues. For the CDR3, the DNA is TGTGCCAGCAGCCCTACCCGGGTCCCCTACGAGCAGTACTTC. As protein: CASSPTRVPYEQYF.

This chain joins TRBV6-1 and TRBJ2-7; 7 nucleotides agree with TRBD1. V was clipped by 6 bases and J by 2 bases; unmatched bases: 7. CDR3 length: 14 amino acids. Germline lookup yields CDR1 MNHNS and CDR2 SASEGT. CDR3: CASRNRGTAYEQYF. In nucleotides, the CDR3 is TGTGCCAGCAGAAACAGGGGTACGGCCTACGAGCAGTACTTC.

This clonotype was seen a handful of times. This rearrangement joins TRBV28 to TRBJ2-3; 15 nucleotides match TRBD2. Germline-derived CDR1 and CDR2 are MDHEN and SYDVKM. The CDR3 runs to 19 residues. V gave up 8 bases and J gave up 2 bases; unmatched junction bases: 14. In nucleotides, the CDR3 is TGTGCCAGCGGCCCGAGTCAGGGACTAGCGGGGGGCCTCACAGATACGCAGTATTTT. Translated, it gives CASGPSQGLAGGLTDTQYF.

This rearrangement joins TRBV30 to TRBJ2-7; 11 bases line up with TRBD1. The CDR3 contains 14 residues. Per germline, CDR1 GTSNPN and CDR2 SVGIG (reference sequence). With 0 bases clipped from V and 2 bases from J, the junction kept 0 bases outside the gene matches. The CDR3 bases are TGTGCCTGGAGTGTGGGACAGGGGGCCTACGAGCAGTACTTC. Translated: CAWSVGQGAYEQYF.

In regard to this clonotype: This may stem from a read error, because a much larger clone lies one nucleotide away. The rearrangement links TRBV10-3 to TRBJ2-1; 11 bases align to TRBD2. The CDR3 consists of 15 residues. The germline gives CDR1 ENHRY, CDR2 SYGVKD. CDR3 protein: CTITPTSGAVNEQFF. In nucleotides, the CDR3 is TGTACCATCACCCCGACTAGCGGGGCCGTCAATGAGCAGTTCTTC.

The chain carries TRBV18 and TRBJ2-3; weak D call: TRBD2 (6 bases). The CDR3 has 14 residues. Germline assignment: CDR1 KGHSH and CDR2 LQKENI. Trimming stripped 11 bases from V and 5 bases from J, with 20 bases between. In nucleotides, the CDR3 is TGTGCCGGGGGAGAGCAGCAGGGAGGAGATACGCAGTATTTT. Translation: CAGGEQQGGDTQYF.

V gene TRBV6-5 combines with J gene TRBJ1-1, with a possible D match to TRBD1 (5 bases). Between the trimmed V and J ends, which lost 2 bases and 7 bases, there was a span of 17 bases. This CDR3 comprises 15 residues. Germline lookup yields CDR1 MNHEY and CDR2 SVGAGI. CDR3 protein: CASSYPPGQGNEAFF. The CDR3 coding sequence is TGTGCCAGCAGTTACCCCCCCGGGCAGGGAAATGAAGCTTTCTTT.

This sequence joins TRBV7-9 and TRBJ1-2; D remains unclear. V shed 3 bases and J shed 0 bases, with 11 bases lying between them. Germline V gene sequence: CDR1 SEHNR, CDR2 FQNEAQ (reference sequence). CDR3 size: 15 residues. The CDR3 reads CASSFGNSANYGYTF. The CDR3 nucleotides read TGTGCCAGCAGCTTTGGTAACAGCGCTAACTATGGCTACACCTTC.

This clonotype showed up just a few times. The chain is built from TRBV27 and TRBJ1-4; 7 nucleotides agree with TRBD1. This CDR3 region has 16 residues. Germline CDR1 and CDR2: MNHEY and SMNVEV (reference sequence). V shed 5 bases, J shed 7 bases, and the junction held 13 bases outside the gene matches. The CDR3 coding sequence is TGTGCCAGCAGTAGACAGGGCCCTAAAGTCCCTGAAAAACTGTTTTTT. Its protein is CASSRQGPKVPEKLFF.

The chain carries TRBV5-6 and TRBJ1-1, with 8 bases aligning to TRBD1. The germline V gene has CDR1 SGHDT and CDR2 YYEEEE. There are 13 residues in the CDR3. V shed 5 bases, J shed 6 bases, and the junction held 6 bases outside the gene matches. The CDR3 loop is CASSFRGLAEAFF. The CDR3 region has the DNA TGTGCCAGCAGTTTCAGGGGGCTGGCTGAAGCTTTCTTT.

The chain couples TRBV11-3 to TRBJ2-6; either TRBD1 or TRBD2 may fit D (6 bases each). Germline CDR1 and CDR2: SGHNT and YENEEA. The CDR3 has 16 amino acids. V lost 6 bases to trimming and J lost 3 bases, with 15 bases between them. CDR3 residues: CASRLIGGGGANVLTF. The CDR3 coding sequence is TGTGCCAGCAGGCTAATCGGGGGCGGTGGGGCCAACGTCCTGACTTTC. Drawing the rest from reference TRBV11-3 and TRBJ2-6, the complete variable domain is EAGVVQSPRYKIIEKKQPVAFWCNPISGHNTLYWYLQNLGQGPELLIRYENEEAVDDSQLPKDRFSAERLKGVDSTLKIQPAELGDSAVYLCASRLIGGGGANVLTFGAGSRLTVL.

The rearrangement joins TRBV7-2 to TRBJ2-7; D is ambiguous. V lost 5 bases, J lost 3 bases, and 20 bases lay in between. CDR3 length equals 16 residues. CDR1 SGHTA and CDR2 FQGNSA come from the germline V gene. CDR3 region: CASSLRLRSPNYEQYF. The DNA of the CDR3 is TGTGCCAGCAGCCTAAGACTCCGGAGTCCCAACTACGAGCAGTACTTC.

This clonotype was recorded once. The chain joins TRBV27 to TRBJ2-1; weak D call: TRBD2 (6 bases). The CDR3 covers 18 residues. Between the trimmed V and J ends, which lost 2 bases and 10 bases, there was a span of 27 bases. Germline V gene data show CDR1 as MNHEY and CDR2 as SMNVEV (reference sequence). In DNA, the CDR3 is TGTGCCAGCAGTTTAAACCCCCCCCGGGCGGGGAGCCCCTGGGAGCAGTTCTTC. Its protein is CASSLNPPRAGSPWEQFF.

Judged by abundance, this clonotype is medium-sized. The J gene is TRBJ1-1, the V gene TRBV6-5; D uncertain. Germline V gene sequence: CDR1 MNHEY, CDR2 SVGAGI. V lost 0 bases, J lost 6 bases, and 11 bases lay in between. CDR3 size: 14 residues. Here the CDR3 DNA reads TGTGCCAGCAGTTACTCGACGTTGGGTTCTGAAGCTTTCTTT. Amino acids: CASSYSTLGSEAFF.

CDR3 bases: TGCAGTGCCAACGGAGTGCAGGGCGAGCAGTACTTC. This translates into CSANGVQGEQYF. The chain uses TRBV20-1 and TRBJ2-7; maybe TRBD1 (5 bases). This CDR3 region has 12 residues. V was shortened by 6 bases and J by 6 bases, with 15 bases between the two germline ends. The germline CDR1 and CDR2 sequences are DFQATT and SNEGSKA (reference sequence).

The rearrangement uses TRBV12-3 or TRBV12-4 and TRBJ1-6; tentatively, D is TRBD1 (6 bases). Trimming removed 6 bases at V and 9 bases at J, with 18 bases between. The length of the CDR3 is 15 residues. In DNA form, the CDR3 reads TGTGCCAGCAGCTACGCCGGGACACTTGGTTCACCCCTCCACTTT. Its protein is CASSYAGTLGSPLHF.

This clonotype was seen more than once but under ten times. The rearrangement joins TRBV27 to TRBJ1-2; D is unclear. This CDR3 has 17 residues. V lost 1 base to trimming and J lost 2 bases, with 17 bases between them. CDR1 is MNHEY and CDR2 is SMNVEV in the germline V gene (reference sequence). The CDR3 loop reads CASSLFARQRLNYGYTF. The CDR3 DNA sequence: TGTGCCAGCAGTTTATTTGCACGTCAAAGGCTCAACTATGGCTACACCTTC.

This clonotype was recorded a few times. This rearrangement joins TRBV5-1 to TRBJ2-4, with 8 positions matching TRBD2. V was clipped by 3 bases and J by 5 bases; unmatched bases: 7. Germline CDR1 reads SGHRS; CDR2 reads YFSETQ. The CDR3 length is 15 residues. CDR3 DNA sequence: TGCGCCAGCAGCTATATAGCGGGGCATGAAAACATTCAGTACTTC. Encoded protein: CASSYIAGHENIQYF.

The rearrangement links TRBV19 to TRBJ2-3; no firm D call. The CDR3 has 12 residues. Germline-derived CDR1 and CDR2 are LNHDA and SQIVND (reference sequence). Deletions cut 5 bases from V and 3 bases from J, with 6 bases between. CDR3 DNA: TGTGCCAGTAGTTTTCTTACAGATACGCAGTATTTT. It translates to CASSFLTDTQYF.

This chain connects TRBV15 to TRBJ1-1; D possibly corresponds to TRBD1 (5 bases). V shed 4 bases and J shed 4 bases, with 13 bases lying between them. CDR1 and CDR2 from the germline V gene are LNHNV and YYDKDF (reference sequence). The CDR3 runs to 14 residues. CDR3 DNA: TGTGCCACCAGCACCAGGGTAAGTGGCACTGAAGCTTTCTTT. Encoded protein: CATSTRVSGTEAFF.

The chain couples TRBV27 to TRBJ2-2; TRBD1 is a possible D gene (6 bases). CDR3 length equals 16 residues. Trimming took off 6 bases at V and 0 bases at J, with 14 bases between the two ends. CDR1 and CDR2 from the germline V gene are MNHEY and SMNVEV (reference sequence). The CDR3 reads CASSRGASPNTGELFF. CDR3 bases: TGTGCCAGCAGCAGGGGAGCGAGCCCGAACACCGGGGAGCTGTTTTTT.

V usage is TRBV4-1 and J usage is TRBJ2-3; TRBD2 matches at 10 bases. Germline values: CDR1 MGHRA, CDR2 YSYEKL. The trim removed 5 bases at V and 5 bases at J, leaving 4 bases unmatched. The CDR3 runs 14 residues. The CDR3 protein is CASSVQRGGDTQYF. CDR3 DNA sequence: TGCGCCAGCAGCGTCCAGCGGGGGGGAGATACGCAGTATTTT.

Note on this clonotype: Relative to the germline gene, one junction end is altered; a read error may explain this. This chain joins TRBV5-1 and TRBJ1-1; 12 positions match TRBD1. CDR1 is SGHRS, CDR2 YFSETQ, per germline. The CDR3 is 18 amino acids. CDR3 DNA sequence: TGCGCCAGCACCTTGACCACGGGACAGGGGGCGCTGGGCACTGAAGCTTTCTTT. Translated: CASTLTTGQGALGTEAFF.

The J gene is TRBJ1-5, the V gene TRBV7-9; D possibly corresponds to TRBD1 (5 bases). CDR1 is SEHNR and CDR2 is FQNEAQ in the germline V gene (reference sequence). CDR3 size: 15 residues. Trimming took 3 bases from V and 2 from J, leaving 11 bases between them. In DNA form, the CDR3 reads TGTGCCAGCAGCTTCGCAGGGTCGGGCAATCAGCCCCAGCATTTT. Its translation is CASSFAGSGNQPQHF. The full variable domain, completed using reference TRBV7-9 and TRBJ1-5, is DTGVSQNPRHKITKRGQNVTFRCDPISEHNRLYWYRQTLGQGPEFLTYFQNEAQLEKSRLLSDRFSAERPKGSFSTLEIQRTEQGDSAMYLCASSFAGSGNQPQHFGDGTRLSIL.

In this sample, this clonotype turned up a few times. This chain connects TRBV7-9 to TRBJ1-1, with 7 bases identical to TRBD1. The CDR3 covers 14 residues. The germline V gene has CDR1 SEHNR and CDR2 FQNEAQ (reference sequence). V gave up 6 bases and J gave up 5 bases; unmatched junction bases: 9. CDR3 loop: CASSPDREGTEAFF. As DNA, the CDR3 is TGTGCCAGCAGTCCCGACAGGGAGGGGACTGAAGCTTTCTTT.

V gene TRBV6-1 combines with J gene TRBJ2-7; D unresolved. This CDR3 has 13 amino acids. Germline CDR1 is MNHNS and CDR2 is SASEGT. Between the trimmed V and J ends, which lost 4 bases and 5 bases, there was a span of 12 bases. The CDR3: CASSGDGTNEQYF. Written as DNA, the CDR3 is TGTGCCAGCAGTGGAGACGGAACGAACGAGCAGTACTTC.